The TCR beta chain described here comes from a study of vaccination and CD4 T cells after COVID-19. Study background: The stimulating agents, overlapping spike peptides, came from SARS-CoV-2, HCoV-NL63, HCoV-OC43 and HCoV-229E. Overall study findings and caveats: SARS-CoV-2-reactive clonotype medians increased from roughly 21 to 40, not significantly. Reactive clone data from convalescent patients indicated a median of 86.3% appearing only post-vaccination.

This clonotype occurred once. The target antigen is unknown. The Oncomine TCR Beta short-read assay generated sequence data from the DNA of cultured CD4+ T cells. TCRdb itself ran the PCR reads through MiXCR, one entry per CDR3 protein. The table records fewer than 15,000 distinct CDR3 sequences, around 60% of them present only once. The CDR3 is 18 residues long. Germline V gene sequence: CDR1 SGDLS, CDR2 YYNGEE. Trimming at V came to 1 base and at J to 0 bases, leaving 10 bases not matched to a gene. The sample's treatment: roughly ten-day PBMC culture with coronavirus spike peptide pools or control peptides (ViraFEST assay).

The TCR was taken from a human donor who had recovered from COVID-19. The J gene is TRBJ2-3, the V gene TRBV9, with 8 bases identical to TRBD2. The sequenced sample consisted of CD4+ T cells from blood, cultured in vitro. This chain's CDR3 is CASSVSSLAGGSTDTQYF. The CDR3 nucleotides read TGTGCCAGCAGCGTAAGCTCCCTGGCGGGAGGAAGCACAGATACGCAGTATTTT.